This TCR beta chain stems from a study of shared clonotypes between healthy human individuals. The CDR3 has 14 amino acids. The V gene's germline CDR1 is KGHSH and CDR2 LQKENI. V was shortened by 3 bases and J by 8 bases, with 13 bases between the two germline ends. The naive CD8 subset, CD45RO-negative cells positively selected for CCR7, excluded terminally differentiated effector memory CD45RA+ cells. Produced via immunoSEQ multiplex PCR; TCRdb's table is partial and in-frame only. The sample has some 2.1 million clones, roughly 93% seen once. Sample: naive CD8+ T cells from PBMCs. This receptor was taken from a man between 18 and 29 years old in good health. Some clones in this sample may be carry-over from other donors' samples. The chain links TRBV18 to TRBJ1-4, with a weak D call TRBD1 (5 bases). The CDR3 sequence: CASSPPGLREKLFF. Written as DNA, the CDR3 is TGTGCCAGCTCACCTCCGGGGCTGCGAGAAAAACTGTTTTTT.